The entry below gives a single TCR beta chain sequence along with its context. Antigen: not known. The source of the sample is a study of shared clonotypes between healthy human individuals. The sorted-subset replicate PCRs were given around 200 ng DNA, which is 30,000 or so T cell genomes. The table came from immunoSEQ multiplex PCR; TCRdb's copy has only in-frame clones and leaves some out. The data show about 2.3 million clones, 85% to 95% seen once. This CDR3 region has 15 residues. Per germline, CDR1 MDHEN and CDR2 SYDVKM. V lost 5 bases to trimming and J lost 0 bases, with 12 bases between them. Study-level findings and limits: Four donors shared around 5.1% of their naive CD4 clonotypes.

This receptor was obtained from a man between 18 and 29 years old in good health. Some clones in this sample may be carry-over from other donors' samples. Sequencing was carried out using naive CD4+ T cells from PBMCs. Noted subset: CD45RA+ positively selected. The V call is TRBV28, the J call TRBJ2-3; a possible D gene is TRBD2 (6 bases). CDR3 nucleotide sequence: TGTGCCAGCAGTACCTCGGGGGACAGCACAGATACGCAGTATTTT. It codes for CASSTSGDSTDTQYF.